This T cell receptor (beta chain) was identified in a study of T-cell memory formation after mild COVID-19. Between the trimmed V and J ends, which lost 0 bases and 8 bases, there was a span of 7 bases. The CDR3 contains 12 residues. Germline assignment: CDR1 LGHDT and CDR2 YNNKEL (reference sequence). Only a few counts were recorded for this clonotype. The antigen is not known. 5'RACE primed from the constant segment yielded TCR alpha and TCR beta cDNA libraries bearing sample barcodes and UMIs. TCRdb processed the 5' RACE reads anew with MiXCR; each CDR3 protein has one entry. The sample has under 300,000 distinct CDR3 sequences, around 8% seen once. Study-wide points: Several responding clones turned up in pre-infection memory, indicating that cross-reactive memory may have taken part. From day 15 to 85, contracting clones were balanced between CD4 and CD8, whereas later expanders leaned toward CD4+. The SARS-CoV-2 specificity of second-wave clones reaching peak at day 37 remained unverified.

The TCR originated in a man aged 18 to 29 who had mild COVID-19 (a few samples of this study predate the infection). Cell type and time point are not known. This chain uses TRBV3-1 with TRBJ1-1; no firm D call. The sequenced sample was PBMCs or a T cell subset sorted from them (not recorded which). CDR3 in amino acids: CASSQERREAFF. The CDR3 DNA sequence: TGTGCCAGCAGCCAAGAAAGGCGGGAAGCTTTCTTT.